This T cell receptor (beta chain) was sequenced for a study of blood T cell repertoires in COVID-19. The assay was immunoSEQ multiplex PCR, and TCRdb's table has in-frame clones only and misses some. The table lists about 150,000 clones, 82% of them singletons. This CDR3 comprises 15 residues. Germline V lookup: CDR1 SGDLS, CDR2 YYNGEE. V was cut by 3 bases and J by 0 bases, with 10 bases left in between. This chain joins TRBV9 and TRBJ1-3; D call uncertain. The sequence was collected from a human donor with acute or convalescent COVID-19. The donor label of this sample is uncertain. Sequencing was carried out using peripheral blood. CDR3 sequence reads: CASSGTAVSGNTIYF. Here the CDR3 DNA reads TGTGCCAGCAGCGGAACAGCAGTCTCTGGAAACACCATATATTTT.